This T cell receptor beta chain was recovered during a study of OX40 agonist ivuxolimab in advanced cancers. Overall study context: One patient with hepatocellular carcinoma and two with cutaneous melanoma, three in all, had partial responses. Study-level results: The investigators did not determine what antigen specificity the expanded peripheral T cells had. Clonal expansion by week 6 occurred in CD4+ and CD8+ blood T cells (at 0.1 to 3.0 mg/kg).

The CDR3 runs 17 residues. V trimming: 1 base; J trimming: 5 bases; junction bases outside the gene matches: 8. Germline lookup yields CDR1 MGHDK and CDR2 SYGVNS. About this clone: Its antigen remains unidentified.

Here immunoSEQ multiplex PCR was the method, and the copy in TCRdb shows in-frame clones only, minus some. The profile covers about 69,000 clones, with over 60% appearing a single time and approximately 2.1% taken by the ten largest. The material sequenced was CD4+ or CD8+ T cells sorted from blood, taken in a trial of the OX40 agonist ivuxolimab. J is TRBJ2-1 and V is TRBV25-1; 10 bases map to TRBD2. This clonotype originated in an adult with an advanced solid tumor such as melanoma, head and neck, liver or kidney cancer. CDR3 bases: TGTGCCAGCAGTGAATTGGGGTCCGGACTAGCGGACAATGAGCAGTTCTTC. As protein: CASSELGSGLADNEQFF.